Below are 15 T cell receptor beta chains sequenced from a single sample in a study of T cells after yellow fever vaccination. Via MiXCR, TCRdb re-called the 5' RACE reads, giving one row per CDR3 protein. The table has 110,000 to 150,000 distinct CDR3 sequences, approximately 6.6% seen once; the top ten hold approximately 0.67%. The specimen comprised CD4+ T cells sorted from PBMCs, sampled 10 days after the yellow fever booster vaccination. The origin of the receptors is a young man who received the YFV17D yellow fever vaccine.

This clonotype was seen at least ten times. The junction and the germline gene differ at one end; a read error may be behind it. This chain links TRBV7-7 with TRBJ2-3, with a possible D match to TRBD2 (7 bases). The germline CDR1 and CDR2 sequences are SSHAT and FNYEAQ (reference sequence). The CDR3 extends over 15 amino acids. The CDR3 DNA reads TGTGCTAGCAGCGGCGGCTCGGGGGGCCGGGATACGCAGTATTTT. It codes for CASSGGSGGRDTQYF. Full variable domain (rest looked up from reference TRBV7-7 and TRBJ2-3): GAGVSQSPRYKVTKRGQDVTLRCDPISSHATLYWYQQALGQGPEFLTYFNYEAQPDKSGLPSDRFSAERPEGSISTLTIQRTEQRDSAMYRCASSGGSGGRDTQYFGPGTRLTVL.

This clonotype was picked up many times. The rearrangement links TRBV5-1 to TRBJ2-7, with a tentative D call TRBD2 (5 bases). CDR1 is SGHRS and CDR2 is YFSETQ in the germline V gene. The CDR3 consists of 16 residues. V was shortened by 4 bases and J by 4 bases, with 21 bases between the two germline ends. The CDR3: CASSPALGRRAYEQYF. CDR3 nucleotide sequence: TGCGCCAGCAGCCCCGCGCTCGGGCGGCGGGCGTACGAGCAGTACTTC.

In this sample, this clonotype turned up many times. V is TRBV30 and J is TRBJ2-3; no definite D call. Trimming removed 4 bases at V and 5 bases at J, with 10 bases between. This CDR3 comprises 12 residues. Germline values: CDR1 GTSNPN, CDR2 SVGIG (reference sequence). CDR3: CAWNDHRDTQYF. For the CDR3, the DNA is TGTGCCTGGAACGATCATAGAGATACGCAGTATTTT.

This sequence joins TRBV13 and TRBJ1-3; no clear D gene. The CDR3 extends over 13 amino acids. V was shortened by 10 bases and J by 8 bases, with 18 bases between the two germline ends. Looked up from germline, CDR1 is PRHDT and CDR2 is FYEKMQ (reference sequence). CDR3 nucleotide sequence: TGTGCCACCACAGCACTACGCTTGGACACCATATATTTT. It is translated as CATTALRLDTIYF.

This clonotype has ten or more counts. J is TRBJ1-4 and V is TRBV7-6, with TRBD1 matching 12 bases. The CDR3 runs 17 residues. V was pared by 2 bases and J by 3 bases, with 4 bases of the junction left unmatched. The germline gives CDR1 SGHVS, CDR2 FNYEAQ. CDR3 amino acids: CASSLPGQGAANEKLFF. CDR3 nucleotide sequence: TGTGCCAGCAGCTTACCGGGACAGGGGGCAGCTAATGAAAAACTGTTTTTT.

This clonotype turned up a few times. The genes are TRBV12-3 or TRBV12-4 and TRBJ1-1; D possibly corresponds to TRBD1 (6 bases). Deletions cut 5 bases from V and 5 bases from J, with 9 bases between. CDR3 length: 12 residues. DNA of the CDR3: TGTGCCAGCAGTATTACAGGGACTGAAGCTTTCTTT. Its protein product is CASSITGTEAFF.

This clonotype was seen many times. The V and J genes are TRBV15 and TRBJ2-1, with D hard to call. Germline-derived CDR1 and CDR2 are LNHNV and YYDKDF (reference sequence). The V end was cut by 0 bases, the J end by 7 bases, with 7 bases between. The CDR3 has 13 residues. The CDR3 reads CATSRDFRNEQFF. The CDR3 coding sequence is TGTGCCACCAGCAGAGATTTCCGGAATGAGCAGTTCTTC.

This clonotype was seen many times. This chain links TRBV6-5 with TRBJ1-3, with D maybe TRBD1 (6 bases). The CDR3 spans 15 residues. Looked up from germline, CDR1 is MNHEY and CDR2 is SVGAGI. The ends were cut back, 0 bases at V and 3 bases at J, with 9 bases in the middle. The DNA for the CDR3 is TGTGCCAGCAGTTACTCGTCAGGGGTTGGAAACACCATATATTTT. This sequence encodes CASSYSSGVGNTIYF.

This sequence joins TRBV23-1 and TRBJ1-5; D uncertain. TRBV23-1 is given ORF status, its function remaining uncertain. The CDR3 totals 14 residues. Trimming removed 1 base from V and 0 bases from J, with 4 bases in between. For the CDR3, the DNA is TGCGCCAGCAGTCAATTGTATAGCAATCAGCCCCAGCATTTT. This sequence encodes CASSQLYSNQPQHF.

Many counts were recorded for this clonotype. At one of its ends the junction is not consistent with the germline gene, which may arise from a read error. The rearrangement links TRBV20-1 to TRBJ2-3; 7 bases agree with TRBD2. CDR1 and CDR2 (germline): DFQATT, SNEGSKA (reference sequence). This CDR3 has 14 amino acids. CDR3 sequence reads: CSARAGSGTDTQYF. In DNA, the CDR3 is TGCAGTGCCAGAGCGGGATCCGGCACAGATACGCAGTATTTT.

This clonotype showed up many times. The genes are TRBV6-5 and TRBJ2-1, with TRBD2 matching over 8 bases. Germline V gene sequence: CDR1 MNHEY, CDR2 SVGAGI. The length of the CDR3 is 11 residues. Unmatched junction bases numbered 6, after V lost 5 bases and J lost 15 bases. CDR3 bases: TGTGCCAGCAGTGAGCGGGAGAGGTCGTTCTTC. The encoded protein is CASSERERSFF.

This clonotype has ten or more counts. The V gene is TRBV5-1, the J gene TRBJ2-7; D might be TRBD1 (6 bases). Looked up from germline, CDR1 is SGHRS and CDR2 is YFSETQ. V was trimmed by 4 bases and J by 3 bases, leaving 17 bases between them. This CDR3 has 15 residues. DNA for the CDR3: TGCGCCAGCAGCATCAGCCTCGGACAGCTCTACGAGCAGTACTTC. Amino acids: CASSISLGQLYEQYF.

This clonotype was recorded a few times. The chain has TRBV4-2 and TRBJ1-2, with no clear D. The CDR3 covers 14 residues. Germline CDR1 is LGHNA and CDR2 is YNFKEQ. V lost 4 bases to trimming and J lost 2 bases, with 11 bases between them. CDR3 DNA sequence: TGTGCCAGCAGCCGGGGTTGGGAGAACTATGGCTACACCTTC. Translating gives CASSRGWENYGYTF.

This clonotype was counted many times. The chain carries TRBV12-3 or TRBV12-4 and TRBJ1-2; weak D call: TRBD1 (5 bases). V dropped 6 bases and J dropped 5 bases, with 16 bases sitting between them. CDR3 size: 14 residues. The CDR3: CASSARGLRYGYTF. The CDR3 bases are TGTGCCAGCAGCGCCCGGGGCCTAAGATATGGCTACACCTTC.

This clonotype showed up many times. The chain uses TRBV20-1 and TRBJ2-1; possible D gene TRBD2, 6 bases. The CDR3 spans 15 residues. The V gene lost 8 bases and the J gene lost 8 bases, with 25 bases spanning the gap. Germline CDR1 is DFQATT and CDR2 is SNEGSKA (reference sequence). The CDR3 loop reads CSTSGSGLRSYEQFF. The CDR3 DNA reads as TGCAGTACTTCCGGGAGCGGACTGAGGAGCTATGAGCAGTTCTTC.